This record covers a single T cell receptor beta chain. A single count supports this clone. What antigen it recognizes has not been identified. There are no base qualities to consult, and no much larger clone falls within one base. TCRbeta CDR3 regions were amplified from genomic DNA by means of the immunoSEQ Assay, a bias-controlled multiplex PCR. In the paper's pipeline: The number of nucleated cells in each sample was estimated by amplification of reference gene primers within the assay. To quantify the absolute abundance of each unique TCRbeta CDR3 rearrangement, sequence reads were collapsed and filtered. For each sample, productive Simpson clonality was calculated as the square root of Simpson's diversity index across productive rearrangements. TCRdb retrieved this table from immuneACCESS and kept in-frame rearrangements only. Not all clones are present; in checked studies, unresolved V genes account for under half, and no reason is known for the remainder. That table gives V, J and clone size, and the DNA gave D and trimming. This sample is represented by 210,000 or so clones; 70% to 90% of them were singletons. In total, the top ten clones hold around 1.5% of the sample.

Collaborating institutions collected whole blood in K2EDTA tubes following their own protocols. For TCRbeta analysis, collaborator samples were shipped as frozen whole blood, as isolated PBMCs, or as DNA extracted from either sample type. This sample is part of a study of blood T cell repertoires in COVID-19 (dated by TCRdb to about 2020). Background on the whole study: The collaborator samples originated in the United States, Italy and Spain and spanned the acute and convalescent phases of COVID-19. The prospective study material was composed of cDNA or gDNA derived from T cells, B-cell-depleted T cells, or PBMCs. Subjects who had been exposed to COVID-19, were actively infected with it, or had recovered from it provided the deeply sampled blood TCRbeta repertoires that made up the dataset. The repertoires were released in a freely available public database intended as a resource for research on the immune response to SARS-CoV-2. The samples were drawn from the first 160 participants of the ongoing ImmuneRACE study and from over a thousand subjects provided by 6 global collaborators. The sample metadata nearly always contained a de-identified subject ID, COVID-19 status, age in years and sex. Where available, HLA class I and class II types were taken from metadata supplied by the sample provider and were not determined by assay-based typing.

Ends trimmed: V by 4 bases, J by 5 bases; bases unmatched to a gene: 8. From its cysteine to its phenylalanine, the CDR3 spans 15 amino acids. Only CDR3 DNA is held: 45 bases, read in frame from base 1. Looking up the germline V gene (reference sequence) yields CDR1 SGHNT and CDR2 YYREEE. Points the paper makes about the study in general: The quantity of clinical and demographic metadata differed by source and by participant and was supplied without curation.

The sequence joins TRBV5-4 to TRBJ2-1; the central 8 bases match TRBD1. This receptor was taken from a man between 18 and 29 years old with active or convalescent COVID-19. Input material: peripheral blood. The CDR3 amino acid sequence is: CASSHSGQGHNEQFF. The nucleotide sequence is given as TGTGCCAGCAGCCATTCCGGACAGGGCCACAATGAGCAGTTCTTC.